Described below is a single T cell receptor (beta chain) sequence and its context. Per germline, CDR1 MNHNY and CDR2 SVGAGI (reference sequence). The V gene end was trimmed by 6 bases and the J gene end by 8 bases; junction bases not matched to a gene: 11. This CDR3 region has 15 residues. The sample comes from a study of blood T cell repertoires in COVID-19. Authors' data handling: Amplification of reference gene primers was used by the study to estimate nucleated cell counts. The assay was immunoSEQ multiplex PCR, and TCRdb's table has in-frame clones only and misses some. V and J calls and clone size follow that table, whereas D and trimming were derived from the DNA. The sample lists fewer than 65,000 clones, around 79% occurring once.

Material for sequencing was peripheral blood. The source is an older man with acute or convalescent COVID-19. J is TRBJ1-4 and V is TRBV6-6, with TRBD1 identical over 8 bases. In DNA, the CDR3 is TGTGCCAGCAGCCCGGGACAGGTGGCGGAGGAAAAACTGTTTTTT. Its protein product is CASSPGQVAEEKLFF.